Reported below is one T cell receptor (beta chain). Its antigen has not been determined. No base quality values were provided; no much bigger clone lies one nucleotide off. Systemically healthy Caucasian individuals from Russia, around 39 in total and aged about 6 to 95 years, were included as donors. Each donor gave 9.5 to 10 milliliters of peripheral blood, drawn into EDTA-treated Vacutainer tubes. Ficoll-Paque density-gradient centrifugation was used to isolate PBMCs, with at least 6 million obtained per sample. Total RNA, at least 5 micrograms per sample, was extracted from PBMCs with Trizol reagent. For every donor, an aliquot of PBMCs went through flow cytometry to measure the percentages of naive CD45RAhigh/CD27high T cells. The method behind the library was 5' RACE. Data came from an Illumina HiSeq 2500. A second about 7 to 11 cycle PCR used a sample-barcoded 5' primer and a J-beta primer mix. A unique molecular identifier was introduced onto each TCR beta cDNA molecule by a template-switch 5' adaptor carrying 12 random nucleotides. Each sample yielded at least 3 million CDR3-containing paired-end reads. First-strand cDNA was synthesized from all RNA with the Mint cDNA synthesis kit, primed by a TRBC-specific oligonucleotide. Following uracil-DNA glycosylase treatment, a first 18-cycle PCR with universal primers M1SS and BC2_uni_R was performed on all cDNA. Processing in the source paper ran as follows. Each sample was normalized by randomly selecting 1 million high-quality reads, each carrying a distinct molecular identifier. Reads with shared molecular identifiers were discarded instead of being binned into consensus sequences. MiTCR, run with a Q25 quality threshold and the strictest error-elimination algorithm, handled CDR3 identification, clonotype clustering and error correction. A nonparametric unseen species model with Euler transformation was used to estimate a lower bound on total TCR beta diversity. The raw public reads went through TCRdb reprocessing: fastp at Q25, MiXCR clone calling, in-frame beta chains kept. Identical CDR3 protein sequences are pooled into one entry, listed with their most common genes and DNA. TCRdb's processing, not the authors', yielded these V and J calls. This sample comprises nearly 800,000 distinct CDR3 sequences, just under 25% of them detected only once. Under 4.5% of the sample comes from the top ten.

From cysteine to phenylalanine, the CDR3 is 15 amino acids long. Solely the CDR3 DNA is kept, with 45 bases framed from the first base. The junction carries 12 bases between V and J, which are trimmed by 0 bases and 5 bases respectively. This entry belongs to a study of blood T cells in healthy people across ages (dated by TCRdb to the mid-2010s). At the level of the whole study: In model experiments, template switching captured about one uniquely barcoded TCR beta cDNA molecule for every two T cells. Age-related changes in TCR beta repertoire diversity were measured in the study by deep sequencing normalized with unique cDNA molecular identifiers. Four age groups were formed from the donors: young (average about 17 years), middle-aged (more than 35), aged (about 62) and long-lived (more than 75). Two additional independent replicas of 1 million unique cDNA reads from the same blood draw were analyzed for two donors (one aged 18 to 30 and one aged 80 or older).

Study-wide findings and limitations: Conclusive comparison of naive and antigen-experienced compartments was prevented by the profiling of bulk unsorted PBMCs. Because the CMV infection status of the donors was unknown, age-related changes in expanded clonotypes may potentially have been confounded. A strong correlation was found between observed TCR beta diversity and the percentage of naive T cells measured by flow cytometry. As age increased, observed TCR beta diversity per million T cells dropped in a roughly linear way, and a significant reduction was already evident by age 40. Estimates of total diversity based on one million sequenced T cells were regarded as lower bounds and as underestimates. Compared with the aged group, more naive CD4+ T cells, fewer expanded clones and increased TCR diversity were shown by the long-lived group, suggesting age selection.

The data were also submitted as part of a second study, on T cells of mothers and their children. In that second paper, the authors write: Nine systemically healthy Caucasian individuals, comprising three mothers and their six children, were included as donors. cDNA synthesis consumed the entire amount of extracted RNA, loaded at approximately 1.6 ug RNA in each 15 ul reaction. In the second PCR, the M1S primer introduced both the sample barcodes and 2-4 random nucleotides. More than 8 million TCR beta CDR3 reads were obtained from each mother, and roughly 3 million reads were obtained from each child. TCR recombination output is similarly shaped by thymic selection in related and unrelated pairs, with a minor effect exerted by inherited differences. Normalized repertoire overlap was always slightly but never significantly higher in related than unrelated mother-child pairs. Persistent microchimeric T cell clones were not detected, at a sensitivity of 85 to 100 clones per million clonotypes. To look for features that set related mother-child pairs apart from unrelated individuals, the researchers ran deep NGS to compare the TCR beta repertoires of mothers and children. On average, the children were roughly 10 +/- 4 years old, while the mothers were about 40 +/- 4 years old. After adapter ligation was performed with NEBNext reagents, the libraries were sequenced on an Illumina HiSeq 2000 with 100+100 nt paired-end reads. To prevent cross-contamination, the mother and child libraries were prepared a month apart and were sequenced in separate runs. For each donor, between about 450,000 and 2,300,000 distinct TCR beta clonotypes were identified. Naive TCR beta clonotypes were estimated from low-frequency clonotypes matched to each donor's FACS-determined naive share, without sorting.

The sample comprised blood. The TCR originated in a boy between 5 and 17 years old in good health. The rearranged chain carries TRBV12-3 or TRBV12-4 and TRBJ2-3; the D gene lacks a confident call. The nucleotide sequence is TGTGCCAGCAGTTTAGCAGTTCGTTCGAGAGATACGCAGTATTTT. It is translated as CASSLAVRSRDTQYF.